Listed below are T cell receptor beta chains from one sample, sequenced in a study of preoperative IRX-2 immunotherapy in early breast cancer. Produced via immunoSEQ multiplex PCR; TCRdb's table is partial and in-frame only. The sample has about 3,400 clones, about 71% seen once. The sample in question was tumor tissue, obtained after IRX-2 immunotherapy. All receptors derive from a human donor with breast cancer. Each CDR3 is given with its conserved first and last residue. Fields, in order: J gene, clone size, V gene, D gene, CDR3 DNA, CDR3 protein. The D gene is left open where the match is weak. Size is stated for part of the rows, as once, few or many counts, or as a class when the clone is expanded.

J gene: TRBJ2-5; clone size: NA; V gene: TRBV18; D gene: NA; CDR3 DNA: TGTGCCAGCTCACCGATTACCGAACAAGAGACCCAGTACTTC; CDR3 protein: CASSPITEQETQYF
J gene: TRBJ1-4; clone size: NA; V gene: TRBV28; D gene: TRBD1; CDR3 DNA: TGTGCCAGCAGTTCTGGGACAGAAAAAGAAAAACTGTTTTTT; CDR3 protein: CASSSGTEKEKLFF
J gene: TRBJ1-1; clone size: NA; V gene: TRBV5-1; D gene: NA; CDR3 DNA: TGCGCCAGCAGCTGGAGCCGTGACACATTCGCTGAAGCTTTCTTT; CDR3 protein: CASSWSRDTFAEAFF
J gene: TRBJ2-1; clone size: NA; V gene: TRBV19; D gene: TRBD2; CDR3 DNA: TGTGCCAGTAAATCCAGCGGGGGGGTCATGAATGAGCAGTTCTTC; CDR3 protein: CASKSSGGVMNEQFF
J gene: TRBJ2-3; clone size: few; V gene: TRBV11-3; D gene: NA; CDR3 DNA: TGTGCCAGCAGCTTAGGCCAATCCTTCACAGATACGCAGTATTTT; CDR3 protein: CASSLGQSFTDTQYF
J gene: TRBJ2-1; clone size: NA; V gene: TRBV6-8; D gene: NA; CDR3 DNA: TGTGCCAGCAGTTACGGGGGAAAAGGGTCCTACAATGAGCAGTTCTTC; CDR3 protein: CASSYGGKGSYNEQFF
J gene: TRBJ1-2; clone size: NA; V gene: TRBV15; D gene: NA; CDR3 DNA: TGTGCCACCAGCAGAGATACCCGGGACGAAGGTGGCTACACCTTC; CDR3 protein: CATSRDTRDEGGYTF
J gene: TRBJ2-7; clone size: NA; V gene: TRBV19; D gene: TRBD2; CDR3 DNA: TGTGCCAGTAGTTTCGCTAGCGGGGGTTACTACGAGCAGTACTTC; CDR3 protein: CASSFASGGYYEQYF
J gene: TRBJ2-1; clone size: NA; V gene: TRBV6-1; D gene: NA; CDR3 DNA: TGTGCCAGCAGTGAAGCCGGTAGAAACAATGAGCAGTTCTTC; CDR3 protein: CASSEAGRNNEQFF
J gene: TRBJ1-1; clone size: once; V gene: TRBV5-1; D gene: NA; CDR3 DNA: TGCGCCAGCAGCTTGGCAGGGTATGGGAACACTGAAGCTTTCTTT; CDR3 protein: CASSLAGYGNTEAFF
J gene: TRBJ2-1; clone size: NA; V gene: TRBV18; D gene: NA; CDR3 DNA: TGTGCCAGCTCACCACGGGCCCCCGTATCTTATGCCTACAATGAGCAGTTCTTC; CDR3 protein: CASSPRAPVSYAYNEQFF
J gene: TRBJ1-5; clone size: medium-sized; V gene: TRBV6-8; D gene: NA; CDR3 DNA: TGTGCCAGCAGCCCGGGAAACTCTCAGCCCCAGCATTTT; CDR3 protein: CASSPGNSQPQHF
J gene: TRBJ1-1; clone size: NA; V gene: TRBV15; D gene: NA; CDR3 DNA: TGTGCCACCAGCAGAGGCAGATATGGCACTGAAGCTTTCTTT; CDR3 protein: CATSRGRYGTEAFF
J gene: TRBJ1-4; clone size: NA; V gene: TRBV9; D gene: NA; CDR3 DNA: TGTGCCAGCAGCGTACAGGGAACGGGAGAAAAACTGTTTTTT; CDR3 protein: CASSVQGTGEKLFF
J gene: TRBJ2-4; clone size: NA; V gene: TRBV19; D gene: NA; CDR3 DNA: TGTGCCTCCTCTGCAGGGCTGAACGGGGCGGCTCGTTCCTACTTC; CDR3 protein: CASSAGLNGAARSYF
J gene: TRBJ2-1; clone size: NA; V gene: TRBV11-3; D gene: TRBD2; CDR3 DNA: TGTGCCAGCAGCCCTAGCGGGGGGGCATACTCCTACAATGAGCAGTTCTTC; CDR3 protein: CASSPSGGAYSYNEQFF
J gene: TRBJ2-6; clone size: NA; V gene: TRBV28; D gene: TRBD1; CDR3 DNA: TGTGCCAGCAGTTTCCTCCCAGGGGGTGGTTTCGTTGGGGCCAACGTCCTGACTTTC; CDR3 protein: CASSFLPGGGFVGANVLTF
J gene: TRBJ2-1; clone size: NA; V gene: TRBV6-8; D gene: NA; CDR3 DNA: TGTGCCAGCAGCCAGAGACGGAGCACCTCCTACAATGAGCAGTTCTTC; CDR3 protein: CASSQRRSTSYNEQFF
J gene: TRBJ1-4; clone size: NA; V gene: TRBV6-8; D gene: NA; CDR3 DNA: TGTGCCAGCAGTCTGGGGGGGCTGACTAATGAAAAACTGTTTTTT; CDR3 protein: CASSLGGLTNEKLFF
J gene: TRBJ1-6; clone size: NA; V gene: TRBV18; D gene: TRBD1; CDR3 DNA: TGTGCCAGCTCACCATCGGGACAGAATTCACCCCTCCACTTT; CDR3 protein: CASSPSGQNSPLHF
J gene: TRBJ2-3; clone size: NA; V gene: TRBV6-8; D gene: NA; CDR3 DNA: TGTGCCAGCAGTTTAATCGGAGACTTGGGAGATACGCAGTATTTT; CDR3 protein: CASSLIGDLGDTQYF
J gene: TRBJ2-7; clone size: NA; V gene: TRBV18; D gene: TRBD2; CDR3 DNA: TGTGCCAGCTCACCACCGGGCTTGGAGCCGGGGGGTTCGGGGTACGAGCAGTACTTC; CDR3 protein: CASSPPGLEPGGSGYEQYF
J gene: TRBJ1-4; clone size: few; V gene: TRBV28; D gene: TRBD1; CDR3 DNA: TGTGCCAGCAGCACTGGGACAGTCAGAGAAAAACTGTTTTTT; CDR3 protein: CASSTGTVREKLFF
J gene: TRBJ2-2; clone size: medium-sized; V gene: TRBV6-8; D gene: TRBD2; CDR3 DNA: TGTGCCAGCAGTTCCATAGCGGGGGTCACCGGGGAGCTGTTTTTT; CDR3 protein: CASSSIAGVTGELFF
J gene: TRBJ2-3; clone size: large; V gene: TRBV6-8; D gene: TRBD1; CDR3 DNA: TGTGCCATCAGGGGGGACAGGGGGAGAAGCACAGATACGCAGTATTTT; CDR3 protein: CAIRGDRGRSTDTQYF
J gene: TRBJ1-1; clone size: few; V gene: TRBV11-3; D gene: NA; CDR3 DNA: TGTGCCAGCAGCTTTAGCCGAACCCGAGGTGGGAACACTGAAGCTTTCTTT; CDR3 protein: CASSFSRTRGGNTEAFF
J gene: TRBJ1-1; clone size: NA; V gene: TRBV6-8; D gene: TRBD1; CDR3 DNA: TGTGCCAGCAGCGTACCGGGACAGGGATTGAACACTGAAGCTTTCTTT; CDR3 protein: CASSVPGQGLNTEAFF
J gene: TRBJ1-4; clone size: NA; V gene: TRBV19; D gene: TRBD1; CDR3 DNA: TGTGCCAGTAGGAGGGACAGAGAGGAAAAACTGTTTTTT; CDR3 protein: CASRRDREEKLFF
J gene: TRBJ1-2; clone size: NA; V gene: TRBV19; D gene: TRBD1; CDR3 DNA: TGTGCCAGTAGACCCGAGGAGGCAGGGGGCCACTATGGCTACACCTTC; CDR3 protein: CASRPEEAGGHYGYTF
J gene: TRBJ1-1; clone size: NA; V gene: TRBV23-1; D gene: NA; CDR3 DNA: TGCGCCAGCAGTCAATCGATACTGTTTAACACTGAAGCTTTCTTT; CDR3 protein: CASSQSILFNTEAFF
J gene: TRBJ1-5; clone size: NA; V gene: TRBV6-8; D gene: TRBD1; CDR3 DNA: TGTGCCAGCAGTTATGGACAGGGTAACAATCAGCCCCAGCATTTT; CDR3 protein: CASSYGQGNNQPQHF
J gene: TRBJ2-3; clone size: NA; V gene: TRBV6-8; D gene: TRBD2; CDR3 DNA: TGTGCCAGCAGTGTAGGACTAGCGGGTTCAGATACGCAGTATTTT; CDR3 protein: CASSVGLAGSDTQYF
J gene: TRBJ2-6; clone size: NA; V gene: TRBV19; D gene: TRBD1; CDR3 DNA: TGTGCCAGTAGTACCGGACAGGCCTCTGGGGCCAACGTCCTGACTTTC; CDR3 protein: CASSTGQASGANVLTF
J gene: TRBJ1-4; clone size: NA; V gene: TRBV30; D gene: NA; CDR3 DNA: TGTGCCTGGAGCGGGGGGACGGGCCGTGCAACTAATGAAAAACTGTTTTTT; CDR3 protein: CAWSGGTGRATNEKLFF
J gene: TRBJ2-6; clone size: once; V gene: TRBV19; D gene: NA; CDR3 DNA: TGTGCCAGTAGTACCACCGTGACTGGGGCCAACGTCCTGACTTTC; CDR3 protein: CASSTTVTGANVLTF
J gene: TRBJ1-1; clone size: once; V gene: TRBV6-8; D gene: TRBD1; CDR3 DNA: TGTGCCAGCAACCCCGACAGGGGGGATTCTCAAGCTTTCTTT; CDR3 protein: CASNPDRGDSQAFF
J gene: TRBJ1-1; clone size: NA; V gene: TRBV6-8; D gene: TRBD1; CDR3 DNA: TGTGCCAGCAGCTCTACAGGGGGCACTGAAGCTTTCTTT; CDR3 protein: CASSSTGGTEAFF
J gene: TRBJ2-5; clone size: NA; V gene: TRBV11-3; D gene: NA; CDR3 DNA: TGTGCCAGCAGCTTAGTCCGTAACCAAGAGACCCAGTACTTC; CDR3 protein: CASSLVRNQETQYF
J gene: TRBJ1-2; clone size: NA; V gene: TRBV18; D gene: TRBD1; CDR3 DNA: TGTGCCAGCGCGCCCGGGACAGAGTATGGCTACACCTTC; CDR3 protein: CASAPGTEYGYTF
J gene: TRBJ2-1; clone size: NA; V gene: TRBV11-3; D gene: TRBD2; CDR3 DNA: TGTGCCAGCAGCTTGGGACTAGCGGGGTCTGGCTATGAGCAGTTCTTC; CDR3 protein: CASSLGLAGSGYEQFF
J gene: TRBJ2-3; clone size: NA; V gene: TRBV18; D gene: TRBD1; CDR3 DNA: TGTGCCAGCTCACCACCGAATAGCTTCCAGGGGGCGACAGATACGCAGTATTTT; CDR3 protein: CASSPPNSFQGATDTQYF
J gene: TRBJ1-2; clone size: large; V gene: TRBV28; D gene: NA; CDR3 DNA: TGTGCCAGCAGTTTCTTTGGCCCAACTAACTATGGCTACACCTTC; CDR3 protein: CASSFFGPTNYGYTF
J gene: TRBJ2-5; clone size: NA; V gene: TRBV19; D gene: TRBD1; CDR3 DNA: TGTGCCAGTAGTATGACAGGGCAAGAGACCCAGTACTTC; CDR3 protein: CASSMTGQETQYF
J gene: TRBJ1-2; clone size: NA; V gene: TRBV11-3; D gene: TRBD1; CDR3 DNA: TGTGCCAGCAGCAGACAGGGAGGGAACTATGGCTACACCTTC; CDR3 protein: CASSRQGGNYGYTF
J gene: TRBJ1-5; clone size: once; V gene: TRBV6-8; D gene: TRBD1; CDR3 DNA: TGTGCCAGCAGTGGACAGGGATTTAGCAATCAGCCCCAGCATTTT; CDR3 protein: CASSGQGFSNQPQHF
J gene: TRBJ2-3; clone size: few; V gene: TRBV6-8; D gene: TRBD2; CDR3 DNA: TGTGCCAGCACTTCGGGGGGGCGTGTTTCAAATACGCAGTATTTT; CDR3 protein: CASTSGGRVSNTQYF
J gene: TRBJ2-1; clone size: NA; V gene: TRBV11-3; D gene: TRBD2; CDR3 DNA: TGTGCCAGCAGCCAAATCCGGGGGGGCTATGAGCAGTTCTTC; CDR3 protein: CASSQIRGGYEQFF
J gene: TRBJ2-1; clone size: NA; V gene: TRBV7-5; D gene: NA; CDR3 DNA: TGTGCCAGCAGCTTAGATCGCCACCAGGGGCCCCTGAGTGGGTACAATGAGCAGTTCTTC; CDR3 protein: CASSLDRHQGPLSGYNEQFF
J gene: TRBJ1-1; clone size: few; V gene: TRBV6-8; D gene: NA; CDR3 DNA: TGTGCCAGCAGTCAACCCGGGACGGTATTCACTGAAGCTTTCTTT; CDR3 protein: CASSQPGTVFTEAFF
J gene: TRBJ2-1; clone size: hyperexpanded; V gene: TRBV11-3; D gene: TRBD2; CDR3 DNA: TGTGCCAGCAGCTTACAGCGGGGGGGCCGCAATGAGCAGTTCTTC; CDR3 protein: CASSLQRGGRNEQFF
J gene: TRBJ1-2; clone size: NA; V gene: TRBV19; D gene: NA; CDR3 DNA: TGTGCCAGTAGTATAACAGTGACAGCCTATGGCTACACCTTC; CDR3 protein: CASSITVTAYGYTF
J gene: TRBJ1-1; clone size: NA; V gene: TRBV30; D gene: NA; CDR3 DNA: TGTGCCTGGAGTATAACCACTGAAGCTTTCTTT; CDR3 protein: CAWSITTEAFF